This T cell receptor beta chain was sequenced in a study of blood T cell repertoires in COVID-19. Trimming cost V 4 bases and J 6 bases, with 11 bases left between them. Germline V lookup: CDR1 SGHRS, CDR2 YFSETQ. CDR3 length equals 14 residues. Using immunoSEQ multiplex PCR, the repertoire was profiled, and TCRdb retains in-frame clones only, with some absent. This table holds approximately 360,000 clones, about 90% found once. This chain uses TRBV5-1 with TRBJ1-6; D might be TRBD1 (5 bases). This receptor was identified in a man aged 40-49 years in a cohort exposed to, infected with or recovered from COVID-19 (not recorded which). Sequenced material: PBMCs or T cells enriched from blood (not recorded which). The CDR3 is CASSSPRANSPLHF. The CDR3, as DNA: TGCGCCAGCAGCAGTCCCAGGGCTAATTCACCCCTCCACTTT.